This T cell receptor beta chain was obtained from a study of cytomegalovirus exposure and HLA in healthy donors. Regarding the study as a whole: Later on, a genetic analysis was performed. It linked a missense variant in DCLRE1C with V- and J-gene trimming of TCR beta. In a later analysis, parvovirus B19, influenza, CMV and Epstein-Barr virus appeared linked to several top co-occurrence clusters.

Primers for the PCR totalled 60 Vbeta and 13 Jbeta. The table came from immunoSEQ multiplex PCR; TCRdb's copy has only in-frame clones and leaves some out. The sample consists of about 120,000 clones, about 60% of them appearing once. Comments on this clone: Its antigen is not identified.

The V end was cut by 6 bases, the J end by 6 bases, with 17 bases between. In germline, CDR1 is MDHEN, CDR2 SYDVKM. The CDR3 loop spans 14 amino acids. V is TRBV28 and J is TRBJ1-1, with D tentatively TRBD1 (6 bases). Sequencing was performed on PBMCs. This clonotype was obtained from a man aged 35-49 years in good health and CMV-seropositive. CDR3 coding DNA: TGTGCCAGCAGCCCCGGGGGGGCGCGTCCTGAAGCTTTCTTT. It codes for CASSPGGARPEAFF.